The 15 T cell receptor beta chains below come from one sample, sequenced in a study of blood T cell repertoires in COVID-19. The method was immunoSEQ multiplex PCR; TCRdb's version includes in-frame clones alone and lacks a portion of them. Of more than 400,000 clones in the sample, 70% to 90% were seen once. The sample taken for sequencing was peripheral blood. Source of these receptors: a human donor in a cohort sampled during active COVID-19.

The chain is built from TRBV3-1 (or the pseudogene TRBV3-2) and TRBJ2-1; D is possibly TRBD2 (6 bases). The CDR3 spans 14 residues. The V and J ends lost 7 bases and 0 bases respectively, with 10 bases between them. Germline V gives CDR1 LGHDT, CDR2 YNNKEL (reference sequence). This CDR3 is CASKLAVSYNEQFF. The CDR3 coding sequence is TGTGCCAGCAAGTTAGCGGTCTCCTACAATGAGCAGTTCTTC.

This clone was detected a few times. The chain joins TRBV6-1 to TRBJ2-7; D gene ambiguous. The germline gives CDR1 MNHNS, CDR2 SASEGT. The V and J ends lost 1 base and 9 bases respectively, with 13 bases between them. The CDR3 covers 13 residues. Here the CDR3 DNA reads TGTGCCAGCAGTGAAGAATTAATTCTCCGGCAGTACTTC. This gives the protein CASSEELILRQYF.

The chain couples TRBV5-1 to TRBJ2-7; 7 nucleotides line up with TRBD1. Germline V gene sequence: CDR1 SGHRS, CDR2 YFSETQ. The CDR3 is 16 amino acids. Trimming cost V 3 bases and J 3 bases; bases outside gene matches: 12. The CDR3 protein is CASSYRGTETNYEQYF. DNA of the CDR3: TGCGCCAGCAGCTACCGTGGGACAGAAACAAACTACGAGCAGTACTTC.

A single count supports this clone. V and J are TRBV18 and TRBJ1-2; possibly TRBD1 for D (5 bases). The V end lost 2 bases, the J end lost 5 bases, and 18 bases lay between the germline ends. The CDR3 is made up of 16 amino acids. Germline loops: CDR1 KGHSH, CDR2 LQKENI. For the CDR3, the DNA is TGTGCCAGCTCACCAGCGACAGTCGGACACTATTATGGCTACACCTTC. Protein sequence: CASSPATVGHYYGYTF.

The chain is built from TRBV18 and TRBJ1-3, with TRBD1 as a possible D gene (6 bases). Deletions cut 3 bases from V and 6 bases from J, with 18 bases between. CDR3 length: 16 amino acids. CDR1 and CDR2 (germline): KGHSH, LQKENI. This chain's CDR3 is CASSPDSSRRQNTIYF. The CDR3 nucleotides read TGTGCCAGCTCACCGGACAGTTCCCGCCGGCAAAACACCATATATTTT. Using reference TRBV18 and TRBJ1-3 for the parts outside the CDR3, the full variable domain is NAGVMQNPRHLVRRRGQEARLRCSPMKGHSHVYWYRQLPEEGLKFMVYLQKENIIDESGMPKERFSAEFPKEGPSILRIQQVVRGDSAAYFCASSPDSSRRQNTIYFGEGSWLTVV.

The CDR3 DNA sequence: TGCGCCAGCAGCTTACAGGACGCCACTGAAGCTTTCTTT. Translated: CASSLQDATEAFF. V and J are TRBV5-1 and TRBJ1-1, with a tentative D call TRBD1 (5 bases). CDR3 length: 13 amino acids. Germline V gene data show CDR1 as SGHRS and CDR2 as YFSETQ. V was trimmed by 2 bases and J by 4 bases, leaving 9 bases between them. Looking up the rest from reference TRBV5-1 and TRBJ1-1 gives the full variable domain: KAGVTQTPRYLIKTRGQQVTLSCSPISGHRSVSWYQQTPGQGLQFLFEYFSETQRNKGNFPGRFSGRQFSNSRSEMNVSTLELGDSALYLCASSLQDATEAFFGQGTRLTVV.

V and J are TRBV7-2 and TRBJ2-2; TRBD1 aligns across 8 bases. The CDR3 spans 15 residues. With V trimmed by 4 bases and J by 3 bases, 4 bases remained unmatched. The V gene's germline CDR1 is SGHTA and CDR2 FQGNSA. In DNA, the CDR3 is TGTGCCAGCAGCTCGGGACAGGCTTACACCGGGGAGCTGTTTTTT. Protein sequence: CASSSGQAYTGELFF.

V is TRBV27 and J is TRBJ2-7; perhaps TRBD2 as D (5 bases). With 6 bases removed from V and 3 bases from J, the gap between germline ends came to 18 bases. This CDR3 has 15 residues. Germline values: CDR1 MNHEY, CDR2 SMNVEV (reference sequence). The CDR3 nucleotides read TGTGCCAGCAGCAATCCCTCCAGCGGCAGCTACGAGCAGTACTTC. Amino acid sequence: CASSNPSSGSYEQYF.

The V call is TRBV29-1, the J call TRBJ1-1, with a possible D match to TRBD1 (5 bases). Trimming shortened V by 4 bases and J by 1 base, and 10 bases separated the two germline ends. Looked up from germline, CDR1 is SQVTM and CDR2 is ANQGSEA. The CDR3 covers 13 residues. CDR3 nucleotide sequence: TGCAGCGTTGTTGGGAGGGGGAACACTGAAGCTTTCTTT. This encodes CSVVGRGNTEAFF.

The DNA for the CDR3 is TGTGCCAGTAGTTTCCGACAGGGGGGGAGCACTGAAGCTTTCTTT. Translating it yields CASSFRQGGSTEAFF. V usage is TRBV19 and J usage is TRBJ1-1; TRBD1 matches 9 bases. The germline CDR1 and CDR2 sequences are LNHDA and SQIVND (reference sequence). The CDR3 runs 15 residues. After removal of 5 bases from V and 4 bases from J, the junction contained 8 bases not matched to a gene.

This CDR3 reads CAWSREPGQNSPLHF. CDR3 nucleotides: TGTGCCTGGAGTAGGGAACCGGGACAGAATTCACCCCTCCACTTT. V gene TRBV30 combines with J gene TRBJ1-6, with TRBD1 matching 7 bases. This CDR3 contains 15 residues. The V gene's germline CDR1 is GTSNPN and CDR2 SVGIG (reference sequence). The V segment lost 2 bases and the J segment 7 bases; nucleotides outside the gene matches: 8.

This chain links TRBV29-1 with TRBJ1-1, with TRBD1 matching over 9 bases. The CDR3 spans 15 residues. The V gene's germline CDR1 is SQVTM and CDR2 ANQGSEA. The junction had 12 bases not matched to a gene; V was cut back by 6 bases and J by 4 bases. CDR3 sequence reads: CSVSGTGSGATEAFF. The CDR3 nucleotides read TGCAGCGTCTCCGGGACAGGGAGTGGGGCCACTGAAGCTTTCTTT.

The CDR3 region is CASSFTGGGSSYNSPLHF. The CDR3 DNA is TGTGCCAGCAGTTTTACAGGGGGAGGGAGCTCCTATAATTCACCCCTCCACTTT. J is TRBJ1-6 and V is TRBV27; 8 positions match TRBD1. V gave up 3 bases and J gave up 0 bases; unmatched junction bases: 7. CDR3 length: 18 residues. The germline gives CDR1 MNHEY, CDR2 SMNVEV (reference sequence).

The chain employs TRBV5-8 and TRBJ2-1, with D perhaps matching TRBD1 (5 bases). Trimming shortened V by 4 bases and J by 8 bases, and 16 bases separated the two germline ends. The germline V gene encodes CDR1 SGHTS and CDR2 YDEGEE. The CDR3 consists of 14 residues. The CDR3 is CASSPPGRGDEQFF. The CDR3 nucleotides are TGTGCCAGCAGCCCCCCCGGAAGGGGCGATGAGCAGTTCTTC.

This rearrangement joins TRBV5-1 to TRBJ2-3; tentative D call: TRBD1 (7 bases). This CDR3 region has 16 residues. Germline V gene data show CDR1 as SGHRS and CDR2 as YFSETQ. V was clipped by 5 bases and J by 0 bases, with 16 bases between them. CDR3 sequence (DNA): TGCGCCAGCAGAAAAGCGGCGGGACAGAGCACAGATACGCAGTATTTT. Its translation: CASRKAAGQSTDTQYF.